This TCR beta chain was identified during a study of T cells in Graves' hyperthyroidism and ophthalmopathy. This CDR3 region has 15 residues. From germline, CDR1 is ENHRY and CDR2 SYGVKD. Germline trimming cut 4 bases from V and 1 base from J; bases unmatched to any gene: 5. Concerning this clonotype itself: Its antigen is undetermined.

TCR beta CDR3 region amplification was performed from RNA transcripts. HTBI primers were used for first-round RT-PCR of the TCR CDR3. TCRdb independently ran MiXCR on the multiplex PCR reads; one entry per CDR3 protein. The sample holds about 610,000 distinct CDR3 sequences; 14% to 15% are singletons and the top ten take 3.5% to 4.5%. Overall study findings and caveats: Blood samples included most of the expanded thyroid clonotypes exceeding 0.001.

The chain has TRBV10-3 and TRBJ2-5, with 8 bases identical to TRBD2. This sequence was found in a woman in her forties with Graves' ophthalmopathy. The sample consisted of blood. The CDR3 sequence is CAISGIAGTQETQYF. The DNA of the CDR3 is TGTGCCATCAGTGGTATAGCGGGGACCCAAGAGACCCAGTACTTC.